Following are 32 T cell receptor beta chains from one sample sequenced in a study of T cell responses to AZD1222 COVID-19 vaccine. Profiled with immunoSEQ multiplex PCR; TCRdb holds only in-frame clones, not every one. The table has 150,000 to 200,000 clones, roughly 94% seen once. Sequencing was performed on peripheral blood, taken on day 0 of AZD1222 vaccination. These receptors came from an adult in good health.

V and J are TRBV24-1 and TRBJ2-7, with D unresolved. The V and J ends lost 3 bases and 5 bases respectively, with 10 bases between them. Germline assignment: CDR1 KGHDR and CDR2 SFDVKD. The CDR3 sequence is 13 residues long. The CDR3 DNA reads TGTGCCACCAGTGATGGGGTTTGGGACGAGCAGTACTTC. Translating it yields CATSDGVWDEQYF.

This chain links TRBV30 with TRBJ1-5; TRBD1 agrees at 8 bases. V trimming: 1 base; J trimming: 9 bases; junction bases outside the gene matches: 11. Germline V CDR1 and CDR2: GTSNPN, SVGIG (reference sequence). This CDR3 has 15 residues. The CDR3 DNA reads TGTGCCTGGAGTGCTACATCGGACAGGGTACTGCCCCAGCATTTT. Translating it yields CAWSATSDRVLPQHF.

The chain couples TRBV27 to TRBJ2-3, with 9 nucleotides matching TRBD2. Germline assignment: CDR1 MNHEY and CDR2 SMNVEV (reference sequence). J was trimmed by 2 bases and V by 3 bases; bases with no gene match: 6. The CDR3 loop spans 16 amino acids. The CDR3 DNA is TGTGCCAGCAGTTTCCTCAGCGGGAGGTCCACAGATACGCAGTATTTT. The encoded protein is CASSFLSGRSTDTQYF.

This chain joins TRBV24-1 and TRBJ2-3, with 10 nucleotides matching TRBD2. Germline V gene lookup returns CDR1 KGHDR and CDR2 SFDVKD. Unmatched junction bases numbered 7, after V lost 3 bases and J lost 2 bases. The CDR3 totals 17 residues. The CDR3 nucleotides read TGTGCCACCAGTGATGGACCTAGCGGGAGCTACACAGATACGCAGTATTTT. Protein sequence: CATSDGPSGSYTDTQYF.

This clone showed up just a few times. This chain uses TRBV7-2 with TRBJ1-1, with D tentatively TRBD1 (5 bases). CDR3 length equals 14 residues. V was clipped by 7 bases and J by 1 base, with 13 bases between them. The V gene's germline CDR1 is SGHTA and CDR2 FQGNSA. DNA of the CDR3: TGTGCCAGCACCCCAGGGAGGTCGAACACTGAAGCTTTCTTT. This sequence encodes CASTPGRSNTEAFF.

J is TRBJ1-5 and V is TRBV5-4, with D maybe TRBD1 (5 bases). Looked up from germline, CDR1 is SGHNT and CDR2 is YYREEE (reference sequence). The CDR3 totals 14 residues. V lost 1 base and J lost 4, with 9 bases in between. The CDR3 DNA follows: TGTGCCAGCAGCTTGCAGGGAGTGAATCAGCCCCAGCATTTT. Its protein product is CASSLQGVNQPQHF.

This clone was found once. The chain combines TRBV2 with TRBJ1-2; D is undetermined. Looked up from germline, CDR1 is SNHLY and CDR2 is FYNNEI. This CDR3 contains 14 residues. With 5 bases removed from V and 8 bases from J, the gap between germline ends came to 18 bases. The CDR3 DNA reads as TGTGCCAGCAGTAGTGGCGGGTCCAGACGGGGCTACACCTTC. Translating gives CASSSGGSRRGYTF. Full variable domain (rest looked up from reference TRBV2 and TRBJ1-2): EPEVTQTPSHQVTQMGQEVILRCVPISNHLYFYWYRQILGQKVEFLVSFYNNEISEKSEIFDDQFSVERPDGSNFTLKIRSTKLEDSAMYFCASSSGGSRRGYTFGSGTRLTVV.

The chain links TRBV27 to TRBJ1-5; D is perhaps TRBD1 (6 bases). V dropped 9 bases and J dropped 7 bases, with 10 bases sitting between them. The CDR3 spans 11 residues. Germline-derived CDR1 and CDR2 are MNHEY and SMNVEV (reference sequence). CDR3 DNA sequence: TGTGCCAGTGGACAGAGACAGCCCCAGCATTTT. This gives the protein CASGQRQPQHF.

The V and J genes are TRBV5-4 and TRBJ2-7; no definite D call. Trimming cost V 5 bases and J 2 bases, with 14 bases left between them. CDR3 length equals 14 residues. Germline V lookup: CDR1 SGHNT, CDR2 YYREEE (reference sequence). DNA for the CDR3: TGTGCCAGCAGTTCGTTGGGAAGGACCTACGAGCAGTACTTC. Protein: CASSSLGRTYEQYF.

This chain joins TRBV27 and TRBJ1-2, with TRBD1 matching 7 bases. The CDR3 covers 15 residues. From germline, CDR1 is MNHEY and CDR2 SMNVEV (reference sequence). V was pared by 0 bases and J by 3 bases, with 4 bases of the junction left unmatched. CDR3 DNA sequence: TGTGCCAGCAGTTTATCCCCAGGACAGGACTATGGCTACACCTTC. This codes for CASSLSPGQDYGYTF.

V and J are TRBV5-1 and TRBJ2-3, with no clear D. Trimming pared 0 bases from V and 5 bases from J, leaving 4 bases between. The CDR3 sequence is 12 residues long. Germline loops: CDR1 SGHRS, CDR2 YFSETQ. This chain's CDR3 is CASSLALDTQYF. As DNA, the CDR3 is TGCGCCAGCAGCTTGGCCTTAGATACGCAGTATTTT.

This clone was recorded once. This rearrangement joins TRBV6-5 to TRBJ2-3; the D call may be TRBD1 or TRBD2 (5 bases each). Germline V gene lookup returns CDR1 MNHEY and CDR2 SVGAGI. The CDR3 loop spans 14 amino acids. The V end lost 5 bases, the J end lost 6 bases, and 15 bases lay between the germline ends. The CDR3 loop reads CASSIGTPLDTQYF. In nucleotides, the CDR3 is TGTGCCAGCAGTATAGGGACGCCCCTGGATACGCAGTATTTT.

This sequence joins TRBV6-5 and TRBJ1-5, with a tentative D call TRBD1 (5 bases). The CDR3 loop spans 13 amino acids. Trimming removed 7 bases from V and 6 bases from J, with 13 bases in between. Germline CDR1 MNHEY, CDR2 SVGAGI. The CDR3 loop is CASIPARGQPQHF. CDR3 in DNA: TGTGCCAGCATCCCCGCGAGGGGTCAGCCCCAGCATTTT.

J is TRBJ1-2 and V is TRBV19, with a tentative D call TRBD1 (6 bases). CDR1 LNHDA and CDR2 SQIVND come from the germline V gene (reference sequence). V gave up 6 bases and J gave up 1 base, with 18 bases separating them. There are 16 residues in the CDR3. CDR3 nucleotides: TGTGCCAGTAGCCCGGGGGGGGCGCCGAATAACTATGGCTACACCTTC. It yields the protein CASSPGGAPNNYGYTF.

The CDR3 bases are TGCGCCAGCAGCACCGAAACAGGCTACGAGCAGTACTTC. As protein: CASSTETGYEQYF. This chain uses TRBV5-1 with TRBJ2-7; D is possibly TRBD1 (5 bases). Trimming took 4 bases from V and 3 from J, leaving 11 bases between them. CDR3 size: 13 residues. The germline V gene encodes CDR1 SGHRS and CDR2 YFSETQ.

This clone was seen only once. The chain employs TRBV30 and TRBJ2-2; D call uncertain. V was cut by 2 bases and J by 4 bases, with 14 bases left in between. Germline V gives CDR1 GTSNPN, CDR2 SVGIG (reference sequence). This CDR3 contains 15 residues. CDR3 loop: CAWSWSSAATGELFF. The DNA of the CDR3 is TGTGCCTGGAGTTGGTCTAGTGCGGCCACCGGGGAGCTGTTTTTT.

Comments on this clone: The sample contains more than one DNA sequence encoding this CDR3. V is TRBV5-1 and J is TRBJ1-5; no clear D. V lost 0 bases and J lost 4, with 5 bases in between. Germline CDR1 SGHRS, CDR2 YFSETQ. This CDR3 spans 13 amino acids. The CDR3 protein is CASSLAQNQPQHF. The CDR3 DNA reads TGCGCCAGCAGCTTGGCACAGAATCAGCCCCAGCATTTT.

The rearrangement links TRBV6-4 to TRBJ1-1; weak D call: TRBD1 (6 bases). V lost 6 bases and J 1 base, leaving 12 bases between the germline ends. CDR3 length equals 14 residues. From germline, CDR1 is MRHNA and CDR2 SNTAGT. CDR3 residues: CASSDRDKNTEAFF. CDR3 coding DNA: TGTGCCAGCAGCGATCGGGACAAGAACACTGAAGCTTTCTTT.

V is TRBV5-1 and J is TRBJ1-1, with TRBD1 identical over 7 bases. There are 15 residues in the CDR3. With V trimmed by 4 bases and J by 5 bases, 11 bases remained unmatched. Germline loops: CDR1 SGHRS, CDR2 YFSETQ. Here the CDR3 reads CASSPTPTGTTEAFF. CDR3 bases: TGCGCCAGCAGCCCGACCCCGACAGGGACGACTGAAGCTTTCTTT. The variable domain in full, completed from reference TRBV5-1 and TRBJ1-1, reads KAGVTQTPRYLIKTRGQQVTLSCSPISGHRSVSWYQQTPGQGLQFLFEYFSETQRNKGNFPGRFSGRQFSNSRSEMNVSTLELGDSALYLCASSPTPTGTTEAFFGQGTRLTVV.

The chain has TRBV20-1 and TRBJ1-1, with D hard to call. This CDR3 is built from 11 residues. CDR1 and CDR2 (germline): DFQATT, SNEGSKA (reference sequence). Trimming removed 5 bases from V and 1 base from J, with 5 bases in between. The CDR3 here is CSALENTEAFF. CDR3 bases: TGCAGTGCTCTAGAGAACACTGAAGCTTTCTTT.

The chain employs TRBV27 and TRBJ1-2; TRBD1 might be the D (6 bases). The germline V gene has CDR1 MNHEY and CDR2 SMNVEV (reference sequence). Trimming took 1 base from V and 10 from J, leaving 13 bases between them. The CDR3 contains 13 residues. CDR3 coding DNA: TGTGCCAGCAGTTTATGGGGGGGCGCGGTCTACACCTTC. Its protein is CASSLWGGAVYTF.

The chain carries TRBV6-4 and TRBJ1-1; D may be TRBD1 (5 bases). Looked up from germline, CDR1 is MRHNA and CDR2 is SNTAGT. Trimming took 5 bases from V and 6 from J, leaving 16 bases between them. The CDR3 contains 14 residues. For the CDR3, the DNA is TGTGCCAGCAGTCTCGGGGGGGAAGGCGCTGAAGCTTTCTTT. This encodes CASSLGGEGAEAFF.

This chain connects TRBV27 to TRBJ2-3; the match to TRBD2 covers 12 bases. The CDR3 extends over 15 amino acids. The trim removed 3 bases at V and 5 bases at J, leaving 3 bases unmatched. Germline loops: CDR1 MNHEY, CDR2 SMNVEV (reference sequence). This CDR3 is CASSFGLAGRDTQYF. The CDR3, as DNA: TGTGCCAGCAGTTTTGGACTAGCGGGACGAGATACGCAGTATTTT.

This clone has a single count. The V gene is TRBV20-1, the J gene TRBJ1-2; no clear D. The CDR3 runs to 11 residues. Germline-derived CDR1 and CDR2 are DFQATT and SNEGSKA (reference sequence). Trimming shortened V by 6 bases and J by 8 bases, and 13 bases separated the two germline ends. CDR3 sequence: CSATDLLGYTF. DNA for the CDR3: TGCAGTGCAACTGACTTATTAGGCTACACCTTC.

This chain connects TRBV18 to TRBJ1-5; TRBD1 is a possible D gene (5 bases). This CDR3 region has 13 residues. Trimming pared 4 bases from V and 10 bases from J, leaving 14 bases between. Germline CDR1 reads KGHSH; CDR2 reads LQKENI. CDR3 in DNA: TGTGCCAGCTCACGCGGGACGGCTGTACCCCAGCATTTT. It translates to CASSRGTAVPQHF.

The chain links TRBV10-3 to TRBJ1-1; 10 nucleotides line up with TRBD1. Germline lookup yields CDR1 ENHRY and CDR2 SYGVKD. The V and J ends lost 8 bases and 4 bases, in that order; junction bases with no gene match: 7. This CDR3 has 14 amino acids. CDR3 DNA: TGTGCCATCGGGACAGGGGCAAGAGGCACTGAAGCTTTCTTT. Its translation: CAIGTGARGTEAFF.

This clone came up a few times. This chain links TRBV7-9 with TRBJ2-7, with a tentative D call TRBD1 (5 bases). V lost 5 bases, J lost 6 bases, and 20 bases lay in between. Germline V gives CDR1 SEHNR, CDR2 FQNEAQ (reference sequence). There are 15 residues in the CDR3. Here the CDR3 DNA reads TGTGCCAGCAGCCCCCGACAGACCCTAAGCCCCGAGCAGTACTTC. Translation: CASSPRQTLSPEQYF. Based on the CDR3 plus reference TRBV7-9 and TRBJ2-7, the full variable domain is DTGVSQNPRHKITKRGQNVTFRCDPISEHNRLYWYRQTLGQGPEFLTYFQNEAQLEKSRLLSDRFSAERPKGSFSTLEIQRTEQGDSAMYLCASSPRQTLSPEQYFGPGTRLTVT.

The rearrangement uses TRBV6-5 and TRBJ2-7; D not certain. Germline V gives CDR1 MNHEY, CDR2 SVGAGI. Trimming stripped 6 bases from V and 4 bases from J, with 13 bases between. CDR3 size: 13 residues. CDR3 sequence reads: CASSRSPDYEQYF. CDR3 bases: TGTGCCAGCAGCAGATCACCGGATTACGAGCAGTACTTC.

V is TRBV7-6 and J is TRBJ1-4; no clear D gene. CDR1 is SGHVS and CDR2 is FNYEAQ in the germline V gene. Between the trimmed V and J ends, which lost 3 bases and 8 bases, there was a span of 16 bases. The CDR3 is made up of 15 amino acids. The CDR3 loop reads CASSFTRAVSEKLFF. The CDR3 nucleotides are TGTGCCAGCAGCTTCACCCGGGCAGTCAGCGAAAAACTGTTTTTT.

This clone was seen once. J is TRBJ2-3 and V is TRBV4-2; D is perhaps TRBD1 or TRBD2 (5 bases each). Trimming left V 0 bases short and J 4 bases short, with 14 bases between. Germline-derived CDR1 and CDR2 are LGHNA and YNFKEQ. This CDR3 is built from 16 residues. Here the CDR3 reads CASSQDGGGAPDTQYF. CDR3 DNA: TGTGCCAGCAGCCAAGACGGAGGTGGGGCGCCAGATACGCAGTATTTT.

The chain carries TRBV3-1 (or the pseudogene TRBV3-2) and TRBJ1-2; TRBD1 matches 10 bases. The CDR3 totals 15 residues. V shed 3 bases, J shed 8 bases, and the junction held 9 bases outside the gene matches. The V gene's germline CDR1 is LGHDT and CDR2 YNNKEL (reference sequence). CDR3 sequence (DNA): TGTGCCAGCAGCCAGGGGACAGGGGCCCCCCAGGGCTACACCTTC. Residues: CASSQGTGAPQGYTF.

This chain connects TRBV10-3 to TRBJ1-2, with D unresolved. Germline-derived CDR1 and CDR2 are ENHRY and SYGVKD. The CDR3 extends over 16 amino acids. Trimming removed 0 bases from V and 0 bases from J, with 11 bases in between. CDR3 sequence reads: CAISESALRANYGYTF. CDR3 coding DNA: TGTGCCATCAGTGAGTCAGCCCTGAGGGCTAACTATGGCTACACCTTC.